This T cell receptor beta chain was recovered during a study of patients and donors after allogeneic stem cell transplantation. The CDR3 length is 15 residues. Germline loops: CDR1 LNHNV, CDR2 YYDKDF (reference sequence). The V end was cut by 0 bases, the J end by 0 bases, with 6 bases between. TCRdb re-called the RT-PCR reads with MiXCR, one entry per CDR3 protein. Among about 110,000 distinct CDR3 sequences, less than 45% were seen once, and the ten largest hold around 30%. This TCR was recovered from a human donor who was either an allogeneic HSCT recipient or a stem cell or donor lymphocyte infusion donor (not recorded which). It is not recorded whose cells these are; they may come from a transplant donor. Sequenced material: blood, either unsorted or a sorted T cell fraction (not recorded which). V and J are TRBV15 and TRBJ1-3, with D uncertain. The CDR3 coding sequence is TGTGCCACCAGCAGAGATCTAAACTCTGGAAACACCATATATTTT. This gives the protein CATSRDLNSGNTIYF.